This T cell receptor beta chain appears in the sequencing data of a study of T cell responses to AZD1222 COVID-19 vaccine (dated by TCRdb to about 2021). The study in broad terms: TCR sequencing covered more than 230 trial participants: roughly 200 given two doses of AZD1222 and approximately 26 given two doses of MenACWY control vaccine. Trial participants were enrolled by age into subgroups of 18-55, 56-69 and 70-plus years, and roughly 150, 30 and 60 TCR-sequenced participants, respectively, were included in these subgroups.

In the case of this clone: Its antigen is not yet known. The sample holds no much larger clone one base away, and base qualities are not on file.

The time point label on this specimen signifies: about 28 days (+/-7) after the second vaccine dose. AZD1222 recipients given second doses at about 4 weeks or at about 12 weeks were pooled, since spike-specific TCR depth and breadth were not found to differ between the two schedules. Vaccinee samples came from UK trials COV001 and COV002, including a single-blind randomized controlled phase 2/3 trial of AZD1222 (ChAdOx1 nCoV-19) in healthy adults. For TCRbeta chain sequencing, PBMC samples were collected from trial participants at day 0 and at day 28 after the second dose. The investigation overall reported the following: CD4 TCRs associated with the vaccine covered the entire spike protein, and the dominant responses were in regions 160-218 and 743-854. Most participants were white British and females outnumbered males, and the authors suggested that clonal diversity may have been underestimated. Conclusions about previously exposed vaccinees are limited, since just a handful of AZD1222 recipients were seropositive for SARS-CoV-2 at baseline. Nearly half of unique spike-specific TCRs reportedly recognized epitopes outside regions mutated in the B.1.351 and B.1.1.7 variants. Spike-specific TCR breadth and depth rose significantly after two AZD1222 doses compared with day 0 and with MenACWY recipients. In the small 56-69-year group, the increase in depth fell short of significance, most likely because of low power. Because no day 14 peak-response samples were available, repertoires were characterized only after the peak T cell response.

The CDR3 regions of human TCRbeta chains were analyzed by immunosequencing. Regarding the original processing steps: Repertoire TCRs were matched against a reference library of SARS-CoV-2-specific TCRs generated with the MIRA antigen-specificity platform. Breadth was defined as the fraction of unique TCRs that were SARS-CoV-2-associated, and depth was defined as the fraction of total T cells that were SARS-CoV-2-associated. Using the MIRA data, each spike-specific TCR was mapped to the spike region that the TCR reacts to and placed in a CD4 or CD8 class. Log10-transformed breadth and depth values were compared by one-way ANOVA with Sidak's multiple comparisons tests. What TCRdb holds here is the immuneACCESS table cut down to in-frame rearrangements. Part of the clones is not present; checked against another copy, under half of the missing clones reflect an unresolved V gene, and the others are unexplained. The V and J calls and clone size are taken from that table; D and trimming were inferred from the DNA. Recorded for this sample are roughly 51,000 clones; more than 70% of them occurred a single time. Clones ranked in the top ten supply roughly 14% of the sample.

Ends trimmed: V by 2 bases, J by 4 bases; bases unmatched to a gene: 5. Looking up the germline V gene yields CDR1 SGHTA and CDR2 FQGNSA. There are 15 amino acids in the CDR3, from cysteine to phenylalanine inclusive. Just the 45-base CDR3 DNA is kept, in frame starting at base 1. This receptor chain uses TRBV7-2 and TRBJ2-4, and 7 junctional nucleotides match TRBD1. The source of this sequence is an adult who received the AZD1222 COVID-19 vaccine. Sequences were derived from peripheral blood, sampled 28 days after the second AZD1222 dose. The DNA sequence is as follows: TGTGCCAGCAGCTTAATAGGGACAGCAAAAAACATTCAGTACTTC. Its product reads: CASSLIGTAKNIQYF.